This TCR beta chain was observed in a study of CD8 T cells in ankylosing spondylitis. Study results and caveats: Matched synovial fluid from ankylosing spondylitis patients was reported to be enriched for disease-linked clones. Characteristic of ankylosing spondylitis blood, it appeared, was a TCR beta motif comprising eight highly homologous variants.

The germline V gene has CDR1 MGHRA and CDR2 YSYEKL. The CDR3 contains 13 residues. Trimming pared 1 base from V and 6 bases from J, leaving 9 bases between. The authors made TCR beta libraries by quantitative 5'-RACE with molecular barcodes. MiXCR was run by TCRdb on the 5' RACE reads, yielding one entry per CDR3 protein. This sample carries 190,000 or so distinct CDR3 sequences, about 13% of them seen once, and the ten largest clones take approximately 15%. This clonotype was counted a few times. What it binds is unknown. This sequence was found in a male donor with ankylosing spondylitis or in good health (not recorded which). The V call is TRBV4-1, the J call TRBJ2-5, with a possible D match to TRBD1 (5 bases). Sequences were obtained from blood, either unsorted or a sorted T cell fraction (not recorded which). CDR3 sequence reads: CASSQGRTKTQYF. The CDR3 DNA reads as TGCGCCAGCAGCCAAGGAAGGACAAAGACCCAGTACTTC.